The 6 T cell receptor beta chains below were found in one sample sequenced in a study of T cells in localized non-small cell lung cancer. TCRdb's copy holds only in-frame clones and misses some; the assay was immunoSEQ multiplex PCR. This repertoire shows tens of thousands of clones, about 85% found once; its top ten account for roughly 2.5%. The sample in question was PBMCs, obtained before any cancer treatment. The receptors derive from a man aged 35-75 years with stage II lung adenocarcinoma.

This clone was picked up one time. The CDR3 DNA is TGCGCCAGCAGCCAGAAGGACAGCTTCAATCAGCCCCAGCATTTT. It encodes CASSQKDSFNQPQHF. The rearrangement uses TRBV4-1 and TRBJ1-5, with D tentatively TRBD1 (6 bases). The V and J ends lost 3 bases and 3 bases respectively, with 12 bases between them. This CDR3 comprises 15 residues. Germline assignment: CDR1 MGHRA and CDR2 YSYEKL.

Regarding this clone: A read error likely explains this, since a far larger clone differs by one base. The rearrangement uses TRBV4-2 and TRBJ1-5; TRBD1 is a possible D gene (5 bases). Germline V gives CDR1 LGHNA, CDR2 YNFKEQ. With 1 base removed from V and 2 bases from J, the gap between germline ends came to 12 bases. The CDR3 is 16 residues long. In nucleotides, the CDR3 is TGTGCCAGCAGCCAAGGAGGGGTAATTGGCAATCAGCCCCAGCATTTT. Its translation: CASSQGGVIGNQPQHF.

The chain combines TRBV7-6 with TRBJ1-3; D call uncertain. V was shortened by 2 bases and J by 2 bases, with 10 bases between the two germline ends. The CDR3 is 15 residues long. Germline values: CDR1 SGHVS, CDR2 FNYEAQ. Written as DNA, the CDR3 is TGTGCCAGCAGCTTAAGTTTAGGTCCTGGAAACACCATATATTTT. Protein: CASSLSLGPGNTIYF.

This clone was counted only a few times. This chain uses TRBV2 with TRBJ2-3; D unresolved. The CDR3 totals 12 residues. The V end lost 5 bases, the J end lost 3 bases, and 6 bases lay between the germline ends. Germline CDR1 SNHLY, CDR2 FYNNEI. Here the CDR3 DNA reads TGTGCCAGCAGTATTAGTACAGATACGCAGTATTTT. Its translation is CASSISTDTQYF.

The chain joins TRBV21-1 to TRBJ2-3; TRBD1, the table's D call, was not compared with the DNA. TRBV21-1 is a recognized pseudogene. CDR3 size: 15 residues. The CDR3: CASSLRDRGDDTQYF. The DNA of the CDR3 is TGTGCCAGCTCCCTCCGGGACAGGGGGGATGATACGCAGTATTTT.

This chain uses TRBV19 with TRBJ1-1; a possible D gene is TRBD1 (6 bases). Germline V gene data show CDR1 as LNHDA and CDR2 as SQIVND (reference sequence). CDR3 length equals 13 residues. With 7 bases removed from V and 6 bases from J, the gap between germline ends came to 15 bases. The CDR3 spells CASKVRGSPEAFF. The CDR3, as DNA: TGTGCCAGTAAAGTAAGGGGGAGCCCTGAAGCTTTCTTT.